This T cell receptor (beta chain) originates from a study of post-analysis software for immune sequencing data. Study context: The patients showed relapsing-remitting, secondary progressive and progressive-relapsing multiple sclerosis courses. Study-wide points: Multiple sclerosis patients had significantly lower normalized Chao1 diversity than controls. Several TRBV segments, TRBV5-6, TRBV5-1 and TRBV20-1 among them, were found more frequent in patients than controls. When the samples were clustered directly with F measure, those that had been prepared in the same batch showed strong co-clustering.

Notes on this clonotype: Its antigen is unknown.

The TCR beta cDNA libraries carried unique molecular identifiers. T cells numbering about 0.85 to 11 million yielded about 500,000 cDNA molecules. TCRdb analysed the PCR reads with MiXCR anew, one entry per CDR3 protein. The data show about 820,000 distinct CDR3 sequences, approximately 53% seen once. The CDR3 loop spans 14 amino acids. From germline, CDR1 is SEHNR and CDR2 FQNEAQ (reference sequence). Sequences were obtained from blood. The TCR was taken from a girl aged 10 to 17 with multiple sclerosis. The chain joins TRBV7-9 to TRBJ2-4; possibly TRBD2 for D (6 bases). The end of the DNA aligns better with TRBJ2-7, so the J call may be wrong. Written as DNA, the CDR3 is TGTGCCAGCAGCTTAATCGGGGAGGCCTACGAGCAGTACTTC. Protein product: CASSLIGEAYEQYF.